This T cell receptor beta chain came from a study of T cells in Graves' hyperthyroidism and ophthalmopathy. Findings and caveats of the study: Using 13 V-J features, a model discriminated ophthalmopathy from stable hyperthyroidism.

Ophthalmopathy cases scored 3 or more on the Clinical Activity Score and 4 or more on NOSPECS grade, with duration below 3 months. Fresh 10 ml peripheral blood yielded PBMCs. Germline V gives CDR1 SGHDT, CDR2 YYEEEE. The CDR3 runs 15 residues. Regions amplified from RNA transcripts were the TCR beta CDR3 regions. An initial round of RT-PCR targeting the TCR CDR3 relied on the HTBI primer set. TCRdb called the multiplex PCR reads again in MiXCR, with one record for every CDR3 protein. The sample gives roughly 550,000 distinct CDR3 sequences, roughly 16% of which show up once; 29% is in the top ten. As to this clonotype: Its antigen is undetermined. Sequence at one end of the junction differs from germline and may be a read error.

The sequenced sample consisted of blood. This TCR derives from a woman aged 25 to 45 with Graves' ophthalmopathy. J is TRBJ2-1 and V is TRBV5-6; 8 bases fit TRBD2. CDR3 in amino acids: CASNLGGGFYDEQFF. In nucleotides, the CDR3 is TGTGCCAGCAACCTCGGCGGGGGGTTCTACGATGAGCAGTTCTTC.